This T cell receptor (beta chain) comes out of a study of regulatory T cells in long-lasting Graves disease. General observations from the study: Persistent-disease Graves' patients showed less TCR diversity than new cases.

In building TCR beta libraries, iRepertoire HTBI primers were used together with Arm-PCR of CDR3 regions. From the multiplex PCR reads, TCRdb called clonotypes with MiXCR, one entry per CDR3 protein. Of 200,000 to 250,000 distinct CDR3 sequences in the sample, 20% are singletons; the top ten hold over 11%. This CDR3 is 15 amino acids long. The V gene's germline CDR1 is GTSNPN and CDR2 SVGIG (reference sequence). Trimming took 3 bases from V and 0 from J; bases not matched to a gene: 4. A word on this clonotype: Antigen: not known.

Time point reported: newly diagnosed GD, antithyroid drugs for less than 3 months. The TCR library was prepared using RNA isolated from PBMCs. Patients were enrolled at an endocrinology department in Xi'an, China. The receptor comes from a female donor with Graves disease. The material sequenced was peripheral blood mononuclear cells (PBMCs), taken at new diagnosis, from a patient treated with antithyroid drugs. J is TRBJ2-3 and V is TRBV30; the match to TRBD1 covers 9 bases. The CDR3 nucleotides read TGTGCCTGGAGACTGGGGACAGGGAGCACAGATACGCAGTATTTT. The encoded protein is CAWRLGTGSTDTQYF. The entire variable domain, with the rest obtained from reference TRBV30 and TRBJ2-3, is as follows: SQTIHQWPATLVQPVGSPLSLECTVEGTSNPNLYWYRQAAGRGLQLLFYSVGIGQISSEVPQNLSASRPQDRQFILSSKKLLLSDSGFYLCAWRLGTGSTDTQYFGPGTRLTVL.